This T cell receptor beta chain was sequenced in a study of cytomegalovirus exposure and HLA in healthy donors. Study at large: It was reported in a later analysis that the same platform had been used for the 110 or so validation repertoires as for the 666 first-cohort repertoires.

Study-level points and caveats: Most TCR sequences showed up rarely, but some public TCRs showed up in many donors. Cytomegalovirus association was assigned to around 150 TCR beta chains. Specificity of three CMV-associated chains for CMV antigens was verified in vitro.

Turning to this clone: Its specificity is not known.

TCRdb keeps only in-frame clones here, not all; method: immunoSEQ multiplex PCR. The table has 150,000 to 180,000 clones, 85% to 90% seen once. Sequencing input: PBMCs. This TCR was recovered from a human donor in good health.

For the CDR3, the DNA is TGCGCCAGCAGCCCTGCAGGGGCGGGAGAGACCCAGTACTTC. This codes for CASSPAGAGETQYF. V usage is TRBV4-1 and J usage is TRBJ2-5; tentatively, D is TRBD1 (6 bases). The CDR3 is 14 amino acids. In germline, CDR1 is MGHRA, CDR2 YSYEKL. Trimming took 4 bases from V and 4 from J, leaving 13 bases between them.